These 11 T cell receptor beta chains were all obtained from the same sample, sequenced in a study of regulatory T cells in long-lasting Graves disease. HTBI primers from iRepertoire and Arm-PCR of CDR3 regions yielded the TCR beta libraries. TCRdb reprocessed the multiplex PCR reads via MiXCR and lists one record per CDR3 protein. The sample includes a few hundred thousand distinct CDR3 sequences, under 25% of them seen just once. Indicated time point: persistent/refractory GD, antithyroid drugs over 5 years with positive TRAb. TCR sequences were obtained from RNA taken from PBMCs. The starting material was peripheral blood mononuclear cells (PBMCs), obtained when the disease was refractory, from a patient treated with antithyroid drugs. These receptors were collected from a female donor with Graves disease.

The CDR3: CASSSPGGAGGSYEQYF. CDR3 bases: TGTGCCAGCAGTTCCCCTGGAGGAGCGGGAGGGTCCTACGAGCAGTACTTC. The chain links TRBV28 to TRBJ2-7; 10 bases line up with TRBD2. Trimming at V came to 4 bases and at J to 1 base, leaving 10 bases not matched to a gene. In germline, CDR1 is MDHEN, CDR2 SYDVKM. The CDR3 extends over 17 amino acids.

This chain connects TRBV5-8 to TRBJ1-5; D gene ambiguous. Germline-derived CDR1 and CDR2 are SGHTS and YDEGEE. The CDR3 has 15 residues. V lost 0 bases and J lost 0, with 7 bases in between. In nucleotides, the CDR3 is TGTGCCAGCAGCTTGGCCGAGTATAGCAATCAGCCCCAGCATTTT. This translates into CASSLAEYSNQPQHF.

The chain is built from TRBV19 and TRBJ1-5, with 7 bases fitting TRBD1. V lost 3 bases and J lost 7; bases outside the gene matches: 9. This CDR3 has 15 residues. Germline V gene sequence: CDR1 LNHDA, CDR2 SQIVND (reference sequence). The CDR3 loop reads CASSMNEGGRQPQHF. DNA of the CDR3: TGTGCCAGTAGTATGAATGAAGGGGGCCGCCAGCCCCAGCATTTT.

In this sample, this clonotype turned up a few times. The CDR3 spells CASHGQNSNQPQHF. The DNA of the CDR3 is TGTGCCAGCCATGGGCAGAATAGCAATCAGCCCCAGCATTTT. This chain connects TRBV27 to TRBJ1-5; D is undetermined. The CDR3 runs to 14 residues. Germline V gene data show CDR1 as MNHEY and CDR2 as SMNVEV (reference sequence). Trimming took 8 bases from V and 0 from J, leaving 11 bases between them.

This clonotype was found a few times. The V gene is TRBV20-1, the J gene TRBJ2-7; D might be TRBD1 (6 bases). V lost 7 bases, J lost 3 bases, and 19 bases lay in between. CDR3 length: 14 residues. Germline V gene sequence: CDR1 DFQATT, CDR2 SNEGSKA (reference sequence). CDR3 protein: CSVSTGTRVYEQYF. CDR3 nucleotide sequence: TGCAGTGTTAGTACCGGGACAAGGGTCTACGAGCAGTACTTC.

The chain uses TRBV20-1 and TRBJ2-1; D is unresolved. Trimming removed 7 bases at V and 5 bases at J, with 21 bases between. The CDR3 has 15 residues. CDR1 DFQATT and CDR2 SNEGSKA come from the germline V gene (reference sequence). The CDR3, as DNA: TGCAGTGTTCTCGGCGTCCCGTATGGGGACAATGAGCAGTTCTTC. Translated, it gives CSVLGVPYGDNEQFF.

At least ten counts were recorded for this clonotype. The genes are TRBV28 and TRBJ2-5; maybe TRBD1 (6 bases). The V and J ends lost 6 bases and 0 bases respectively, with 11 bases between them. Per germline, CDR1 MDHEN and CDR2 SYDVKM. This CDR3 has 14 residues. DNA of the CDR3: TGTGCCAGCAGGGAAACAGGGTACCAAGAGACCCAGTACTTC. Encoded protein: CASRETGYQETQYF.

The V and J genes are TRBV30 and TRBJ2-2; a weak D match, TRBD2 (6 bases). The CDR3 covers 15 residues. Trimming stripped 1 base from V and 4 bases from J, with 13 bases between. CDR1 is GTSNPN and CDR2 is SVGIG in the germline V gene (reference sequence). CDR3 in amino acids: CAWSGVPGSTGELFF. The CDR3 DNA reads TGTGCCTGGAGTGGTGTACCCGGGAGCACCGGGGAGCTGTTTTTT. The full variable domain, its missing parts supplied by reference TRBV30 and TRBJ2-2, is SQTIHQWPATLVQPVGSPLSLECTVEGTSNPNLYWYRQAAGRGLQLLFYSVGIGQISSEVPQNLSASRPQDRQFILSSKKLLLSDSGFYLCAWSGVPGSTGELFFGEGSRLTVL.

In its sample, this clonotype was seen a few times. The rearrangement uses TRBV3-1 and TRBJ2-7, with D unclear. The CDR3 is made up of 12 amino acids. In germline, CDR1 is LGHDT, CDR2 YNNKEL (reference sequence). Trimming took 1 base from V and 6 from J, leaving 7 bases between them. As DNA, the CDR3 is TGTGCCAGCAGCCAAGCCAAGACCGAGCAGTACTTC. It translates to CASSQAKTEQYF.

This clonotype was recorded a few times. The chain employs TRBV6-1 and TRBJ2-7; 8 bases match TRBD1. The junction had 14 bases not matched to a gene; V was cut back by 11 bases and J by 2 bases. CDR3 length: 15 amino acids. CDR1 is MNHNS, CDR2 SASEGT, per germline. The CDR3 spells CAGNDPGTGAYEQYF. In DNA, the CDR3 is TGTGCCGGCAACGACCCCGGGACAGGAGCCTACGAGCAGTACTTC.

The chain is built from TRBV6-1 and TRBJ2-2; D is possibly TRBD1 (5 bases). The CDR3 runs 18 residues. The germline CDR1 and CDR2 sequences are MNHNS and SASEGT. V was clipped by 5 bases and J by 5 bases, with 24 bases between them. Written as DNA, the CDR3 is TGTGCCAGCAGTACACTATATTGGGGCCCAGAAGGGACCGGGGAGCTGTTTTTT. Amino acids: CASSTLYWGPEGTGELFF.